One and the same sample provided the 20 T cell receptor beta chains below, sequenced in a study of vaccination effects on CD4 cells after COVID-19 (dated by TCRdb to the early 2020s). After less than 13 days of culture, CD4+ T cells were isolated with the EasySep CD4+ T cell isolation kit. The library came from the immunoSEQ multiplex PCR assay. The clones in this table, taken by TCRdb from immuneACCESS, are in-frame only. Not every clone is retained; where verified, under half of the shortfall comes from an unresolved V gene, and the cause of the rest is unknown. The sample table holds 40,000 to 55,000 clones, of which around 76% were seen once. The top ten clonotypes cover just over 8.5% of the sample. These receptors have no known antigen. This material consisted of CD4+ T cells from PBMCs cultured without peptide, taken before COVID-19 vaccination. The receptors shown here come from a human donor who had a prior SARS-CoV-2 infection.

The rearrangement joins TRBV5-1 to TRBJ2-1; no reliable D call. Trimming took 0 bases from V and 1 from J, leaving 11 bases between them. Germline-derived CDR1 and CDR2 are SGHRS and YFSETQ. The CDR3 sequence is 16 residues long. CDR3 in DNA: TGCGCCAGCAGCTTGGATGGGTTAGGGTCCTACAATGAGCAGTTCTTC. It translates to CASSLDGLGSYNEQFF.

The CDR3 nucleotides read TGCGCCAGCAGCTTGATAGGGACAGGGGGTCTTGAGCAGTTCTTC. It translates to CASSLIGTGGLEQFF. This sequence joins TRBV5-1 and TRBJ2-1, with 11 bases aligning to TRBD1. This CDR3 region has 15 residues. Losses at the gene ends were 1 base for V and 9 bases for J; bases not matched to a gene: 6. Germline CDR1 SGHRS, CDR2 YFSETQ.

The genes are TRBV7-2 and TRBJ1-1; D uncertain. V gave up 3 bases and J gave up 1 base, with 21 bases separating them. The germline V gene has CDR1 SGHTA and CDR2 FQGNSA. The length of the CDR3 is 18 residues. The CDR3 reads CASSLIALLGKWNTEAFF. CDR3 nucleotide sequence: TGTGCCAGCAGCTTGATTGCCCTACTCGGAAAGTGGAACACTGAAGCTTTCTTT.

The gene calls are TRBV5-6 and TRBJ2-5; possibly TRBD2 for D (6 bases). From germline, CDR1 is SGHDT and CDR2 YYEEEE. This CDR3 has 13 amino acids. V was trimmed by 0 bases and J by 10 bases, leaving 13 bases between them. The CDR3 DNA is TGTGCCAGCAGCTTGGGGCCCAGGGAGGACCAGTACTTC. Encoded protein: CASSLGPREDQYF.

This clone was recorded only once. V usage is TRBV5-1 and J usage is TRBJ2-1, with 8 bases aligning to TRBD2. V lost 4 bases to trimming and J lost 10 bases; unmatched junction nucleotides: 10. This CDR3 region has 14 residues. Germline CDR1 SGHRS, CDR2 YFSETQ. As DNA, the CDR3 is TGCGCCAGCAGCCCCGTGGCGGGGGGCCTCGAGCAGTTCTTC. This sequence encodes CASSPVAGGLEQFF.

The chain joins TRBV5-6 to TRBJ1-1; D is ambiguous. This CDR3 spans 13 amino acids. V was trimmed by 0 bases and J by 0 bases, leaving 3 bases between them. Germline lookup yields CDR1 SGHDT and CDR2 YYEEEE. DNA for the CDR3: TGTGCCAGCAGCTTGGGGATGAACACTGAAGCTTTCTTT. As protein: CASSLGMNTEAFF.

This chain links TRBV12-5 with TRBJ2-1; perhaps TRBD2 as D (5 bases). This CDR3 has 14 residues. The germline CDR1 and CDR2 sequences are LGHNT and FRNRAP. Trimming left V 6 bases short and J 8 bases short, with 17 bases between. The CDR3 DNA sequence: TGTGCTAGTGGCTCCCGACCTCTGCGGGATGAGCAGTTCTTC. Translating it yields CASGSRPLRDEQFF.

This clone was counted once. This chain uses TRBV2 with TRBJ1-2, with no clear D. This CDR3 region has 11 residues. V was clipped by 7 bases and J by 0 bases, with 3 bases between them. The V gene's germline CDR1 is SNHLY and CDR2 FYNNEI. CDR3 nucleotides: TGTGCCAGCACAGCTAACTATGGCTACACCTTC. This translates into CASTANYGYTF.

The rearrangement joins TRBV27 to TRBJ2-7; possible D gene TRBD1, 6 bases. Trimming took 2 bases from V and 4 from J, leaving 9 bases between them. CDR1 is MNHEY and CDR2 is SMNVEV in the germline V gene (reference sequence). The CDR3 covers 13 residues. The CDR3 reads CASSLQGPYEQYF. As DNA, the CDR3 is TGTGCCAGCAGTTTACAGGGGCCGTACGAGCAGTACTTC.

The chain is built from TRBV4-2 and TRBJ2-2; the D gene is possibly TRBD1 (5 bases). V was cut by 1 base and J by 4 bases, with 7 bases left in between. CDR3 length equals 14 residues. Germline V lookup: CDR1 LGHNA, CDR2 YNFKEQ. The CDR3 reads CASSQGGSTGELFF. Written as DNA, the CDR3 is TGTGCCAGCAGCCAAGGGGGCAGCACCGGGGAGCTGTTTTTT.

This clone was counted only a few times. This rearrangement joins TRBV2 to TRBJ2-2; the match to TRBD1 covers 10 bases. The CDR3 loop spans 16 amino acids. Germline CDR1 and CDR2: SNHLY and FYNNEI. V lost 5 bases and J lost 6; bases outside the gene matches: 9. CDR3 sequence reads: CASSHDRGHRPGELFF. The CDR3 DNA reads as TGTGCCAGCAGTCACGACAGGGGGCATCGTCCCGGGGAGCTGTTTTTT.

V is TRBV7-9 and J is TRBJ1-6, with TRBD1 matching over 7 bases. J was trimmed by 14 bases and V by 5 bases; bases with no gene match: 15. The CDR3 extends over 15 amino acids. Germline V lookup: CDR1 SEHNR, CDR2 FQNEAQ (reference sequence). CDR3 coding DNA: TGTGCCAGCAGCCGTACGTCGGGACAGTCCTCGGCCCTCCACTTT. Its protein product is CASSRTSGQSSALHF.

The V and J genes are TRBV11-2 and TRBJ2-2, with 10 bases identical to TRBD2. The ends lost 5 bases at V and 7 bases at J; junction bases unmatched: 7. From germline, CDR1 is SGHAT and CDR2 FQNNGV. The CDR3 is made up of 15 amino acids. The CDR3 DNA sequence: TGTGCCAGCAGCCGAGGGACTAGCGCAGGCGGGGAGCTGTTTTTT. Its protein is CASSRGTSAGGELFF.

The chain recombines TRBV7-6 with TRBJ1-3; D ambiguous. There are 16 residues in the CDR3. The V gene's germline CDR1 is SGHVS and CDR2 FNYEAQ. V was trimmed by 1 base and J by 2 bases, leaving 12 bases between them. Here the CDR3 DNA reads TGTGCCAGCAGCTTAGTGGCGGACCCGACTGGAAACACCATATATTTT. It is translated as CASSLVADPTGNTIYF.

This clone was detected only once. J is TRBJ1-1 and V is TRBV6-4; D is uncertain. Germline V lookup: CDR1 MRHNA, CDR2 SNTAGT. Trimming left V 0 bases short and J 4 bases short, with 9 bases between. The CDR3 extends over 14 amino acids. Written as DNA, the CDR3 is TGTGCCAGCAGTGACTCTCCGGGGAGCACTGAAGCTTTCTTT. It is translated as CASSDSPGSTEAFF.

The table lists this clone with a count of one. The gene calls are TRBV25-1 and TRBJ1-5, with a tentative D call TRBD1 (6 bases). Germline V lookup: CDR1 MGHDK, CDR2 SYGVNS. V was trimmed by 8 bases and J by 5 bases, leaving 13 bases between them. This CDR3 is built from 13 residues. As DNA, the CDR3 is TGTGCCAGCTCCAAGGGGGTAGATCAGCCCCAGCATTTT. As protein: CASSKGVDQPQHF.

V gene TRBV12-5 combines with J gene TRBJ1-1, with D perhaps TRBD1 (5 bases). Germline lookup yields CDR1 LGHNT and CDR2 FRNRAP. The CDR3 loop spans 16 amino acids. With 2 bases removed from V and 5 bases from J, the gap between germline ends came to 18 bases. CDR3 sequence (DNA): TGTGCTAGTGGTTTGAGGGAATACAGGCGGTTAACTGAAGCTTTCTTT. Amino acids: CASGLREYRRLTEAFF.

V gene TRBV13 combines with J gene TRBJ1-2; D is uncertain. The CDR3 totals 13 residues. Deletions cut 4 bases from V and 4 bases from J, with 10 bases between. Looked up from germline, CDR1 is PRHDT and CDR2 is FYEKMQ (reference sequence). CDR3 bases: TGTGCCAGCAGCTCTCGGACGGCCTATGGCTACACCTTC. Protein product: CASSSRTAYGYTF.

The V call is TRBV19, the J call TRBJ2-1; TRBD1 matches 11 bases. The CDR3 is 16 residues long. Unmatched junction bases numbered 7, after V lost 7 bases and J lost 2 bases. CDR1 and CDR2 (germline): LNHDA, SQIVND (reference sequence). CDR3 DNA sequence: TGTGCCAGTATCCCGGGGGGACAGGGGGCCTACAATGAGCAGTTCTTC. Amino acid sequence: CASIPGGQGAYNEQFF.

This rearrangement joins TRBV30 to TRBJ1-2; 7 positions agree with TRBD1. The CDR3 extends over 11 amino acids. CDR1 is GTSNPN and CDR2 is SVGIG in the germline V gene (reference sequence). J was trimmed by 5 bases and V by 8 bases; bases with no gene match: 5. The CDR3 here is CARQGRYGYTF. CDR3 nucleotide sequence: TGTGCCCGACAGGGACGATATGGCTACACCTTC. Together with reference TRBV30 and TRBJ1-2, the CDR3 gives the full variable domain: SQTIHQWPATLVQPVGSPLSLECTVEGTSNPNLYWYRQAAGRGLQLLFYSVGIGQISSEVPQNLSASRPQDRQFILSSKKLLLSDSGFYLCARQGRYGYTFGSGTRLTVV.